Listed here are 11 T cell receptor beta chains from one sample, sequenced in a study of blood T cell repertoires in COVID-19 (dated by TCRdb to the early 2020s). To prepare the library, the immunoSEQ multiplex PCR assay was applied. The table was pulled from immuneACCESS by TCRdb, which kept in-frame rearrangements only. Such tables lose some clones; where checked, under half of the loss comes from unresolved V genes, and the rest has no known cause. A total of approximately 100,000 clones appear in this sample, roughly 80% of them only once. The ten largest clones capture approximately 22% of the sample. Source material: peripheral blood. These receptors all come from an older man with active or convalescent COVID-19.

Only a few counts were recorded for this clone. CDR3 residues: CASSLFRAGSQETQYF. CDR3 DNA: TGTGCCAGCAGCCTTTTCAGGGCAGGCTCTCAAGAGACCCAGTACTTC. The chain employs TRBV14 and TRBJ2-5, with D perhaps matching TRBD1 (5 bases). V lost 4 bases to trimming and J lost 2 bases, with 17 bases between them. The CDR3 runs to 16 residues. Germline-derived CDR1 and CDR2 are SGHDN and FVKESK. Full variable domain (rest looked up from reference TRBV14 and TRBJ2-5): EAGVTQFPSHSVIEKGQTVTLRCDPISGHDNLYWYRRVMGKEIKFLLHFVKESKQDESGMPNNRFLAERTGGTYSTLKVQPAELEDSGVYFCASSLFRAGSQETQYFGPGTRLLVL.

The V and J genes are TRBV7-3 and TRBJ2-1, with D maybe TRBD1 (6 bases). V lost 2 bases and J lost 3, with 17 bases in between. The CDR3 covers 17 residues. Germline CDR1 SGHTA, CDR2 FQGTGA. CDR3 coding DNA: TGTGCCAGCAGCTTAGGCCCCAGGGGATCCCTCTACAATGAGCAGTTCTTC. As protein: CASSLGPRGSLYNEQFF.

The rearrangement joins TRBV5-4 to TRBJ1-6; the D gene is possibly TRBD1 (5 bases). The CDR3 has 16 amino acids. With 4 bases removed from V and 2 bases from J, the gap between germline ends came to 13 bases. Germline CDR1 SGHNT, CDR2 YYREEE (reference sequence). The CDR3 here is CASSTGDGAYNSPLHF. The CDR3 DNA sequence: TGTGCCAGCAGCACGGGGGACGGTGCCTATAATTCACCCCTCCACTTT.

A single count supports this clone. The rearrangement joins TRBV5-4 to TRBJ2-7; TRBD1 matches 10 bases. From germline, CDR1 is SGHNT and CDR2 YYREEE (reference sequence). The CDR3 sequence is 16 residues long. The V and J ends lost 2 bases and 5 bases, in that order; junction bases with no gene match: 10. Here the CDR3 reads CASSFRTGGKGNEQYF. CDR3 sequence (DNA): TGTGCCAGCAGCTTCAGGACAGGGGGAAAAGGAAACGAGCAGTACTTC.

This clone has only a few counts. The rearrangement links TRBV6-5 to TRBJ2-7; D perhaps matches TRBD2 (7 bases). Deletions cut 7 bases from V and 0 bases from J, with 13 bases between. This CDR3 region has 14 residues. Germline V CDR1 and CDR2: MNHEY, SVGAGI. In DNA, the CDR3 is TGTGCCAGCACCGTAGGGGGGGGCTCCTACGAGCAGTACTTC. This sequence encodes CASTVGGGSYEQYF.

The chain is built from TRBV7-9 and TRBJ1-2; D ambiguous. The CDR3 sequence is 13 residues long. The ends were cut back, 1 base at V and 8 bases at J, with 11 bases in the middle. Germline V gene sequence: CDR1 SEHNR, CDR2 FQNEAQ (reference sequence). In DNA, the CDR3 is TGTGCCAGCAGCTTAGACGCAACGGTAGGCTACACCTTC. Translated: CASSLDATVGYTF.

This clone was seen just once. The chain carries TRBV11-2 and TRBJ2-3, with a tentative D call TRBD1 (6 bases). Germline V gene data show CDR1 as SGHAT and CDR2 as FQNNGV. The CDR3 contains 16 residues. The V end was cut by 4 bases, the J end by 4 bases, with 18 bases between. CDR3 bases: TGTGCCAGCAGCTCGCGTGGTAGGGGGAGTGCAGATACGCAGTATTTT. It codes for CASSSRGRGSADTQYF.

The rearrangement joins TRBV28 to TRBJ2-7; 10 nucleotides agree with TRBD2. Germline CDR1 MDHEN, CDR2 SYDVKM. The CDR3 sequence is 16 residues long. Trimming removed 3 bases from V and 0 bases from J; junction bases left unmatched: 5. CDR3 in amino acids: CASSFTRTSGSYEQYF. CDR3 coding DNA: TGTGCCAGCAGTTTTACCCGGACTAGCGGCTCCTACGAGCAGTACTTC.

On this clone: This same CDR3 is encoded by further DNA sequences in the sample. This chain connects TRBV6-5 to TRBJ1-5; D possibly corresponds to TRBD1 (5 bases). V was shortened by 5 bases and J by 0 bases, with 11 bases between the two germline ends. The germline V gene has CDR1 MNHEY and CDR2 SVGAGI. CDR3 length: 15 residues. As DNA, the CDR3 is TGTGCCAGCAGTCCCGGACATAATAGCAATCAGCCCCAGCATTTT. This translates into CASSPGHNSNQPQHF.

The chain employs TRBV6-5 and TRBJ1-5; 8 bases fit TRBD1. Trimming removed 6 bases from V and 7 bases from J; junction bases left unmatched: 5. The CDR3 loop spans 13 amino acids. Germline V gene sequence: CDR1 MNHEY, CDR2 SVGAGI. The CDR3 bases are TGTGCCAGCAGCCGGGACAGGTCACAGCCCCAGCATTTT. Translated: CASSRDRSQPQHF.

This clone has only one observation. The chain couples TRBV3-1 (or the pseudogene TRBV3-2) to TRBJ1-3, with D hard to call. Germline-derived CDR1 and CDR2 are LGHDT and YNNKEL (reference sequence). The V end was cut by 4 bases, the J end by 4 bases, with 14 bases between. The length of the CDR3 is 15 residues. CDR3 coding DNA: TGTGCCAGCAGCCCCTACTTTGACAAGGGAAACACCATATATTTT. Amino acids: CASSPYFDKGNTIYF.